This TCR beta chain was obtained from a study of Ad26.COV2.S vaccination and SARS-CoV-2 variants. Treatment in this sample: around 19 received Ad26.COV2.S at low or high dose, single or two shots; about 5 received placebo; per-sample allocation not given. Following the first vaccine or placebo injection, samples were taken on day 63. The length of the CDR3 is 14 residues. V lost 0 bases, J lost 4 bases, and 10 bases lay in between. Germline loops: CDR1 LNHNV, CDR2 YYDKDF (reference sequence). General study findings and limits: Estimates derived from TCR breadth and depth analyses may have underestimated total T cell responses.

Method: immunoSEQ multiplex PCR; TCRdb's copy keeps in-frame clones and lacks some. The sample holds 400,000 to 450,000 clones; less than 95% are singletons and the top ten take about 4.5%. About this clone itself: What it recognizes is unknown.

The TCR was taken from a person aged 18 to 59 who received the Ad26.COV2.S COVID-19 vaccine or a placebo. The chain employs TRBV15 and TRBJ2-7; D possibly corresponds to TRBD1 (5 bases). The source material was peripheral blood, sampled in a trial of Ad26.COV2.S vaccine versus placebo. DNA of the CDR3: TGTGCCACCAGCAGAGAGGCAGGGCCTTACGAGCAGTACTTC. This sequence encodes CATSREAGPYEQYF.